This T cell receptor beta chain stems from a study of post-analysis software for immune sequencing data. Study-level background: The disease courses spanned relapsing-remitting, secondary progressive and progressive-relapsing forms of multiple sclerosis.

Presence of unique molecular identifiers characterized the TCR beta cDNA libraries. Each CDR3 protein gets one entry after TCRdb re-called the PCR reads with MiXCR. The sample consists of about 760,000 distinct CDR3 sequences, roughly 27% of them appearing once. This clonotype originated in a girl between 5 and 17 years old with multiple sclerosis. Sequencing was carried out using blood.

CDR3 nucleotides: TGCGCCAGCAGCCAAGCTTGGGGGGGGAATCAGCCCCAGCATTTT. Amino acid sequence: CASSQAWGGNQPQHF. The rearrangement links TRBV4-1 to TRBJ1-5, with a possible D match to TRBD1 (5 bases). The CDR3 is made up of 15 amino acids. Per germline, CDR1 MGHRA and CDR2 YSYEKL. The ends were cut back, 1 base at V and 4 bases at J, with 11 bases in the middle.